The clone carrying this T cell receptor beta chain was counted only a few times. The entry originates in a study of identical twins. Donors uniformly comprised healthy Caucasians. V shed 0 bases, J shed 2 bases, and the junction held 10 bases outside the gene matches. This CDR3 contains 18 residues. CDR1 and CDR2 from the germline V gene are LGHNA and YNFKEQ. Carrying unique molecular identifiers, the cDNA also gained a universal primer site through template switching. TCRdb fed the 5' RACE reads into MiXCR, producing one record per CDR3 protein. Of around 1.7 million distinct CDR3 sequences listed, roughly a third are singletons.

This receptor was taken from a newborn girl in good health. The chain has TRBV4-2 and TRBJ2-3, with TRBD2 identical over 8 bases. The sequenced material came from cord blood. The CDR3 coding sequence is TGTGCCAGCAGCCAAGATAGGTCGGCTAGCGGGCTCACAGATACGCAGTATTTT. Residues: CASSQDRSASGLTDTQYF.